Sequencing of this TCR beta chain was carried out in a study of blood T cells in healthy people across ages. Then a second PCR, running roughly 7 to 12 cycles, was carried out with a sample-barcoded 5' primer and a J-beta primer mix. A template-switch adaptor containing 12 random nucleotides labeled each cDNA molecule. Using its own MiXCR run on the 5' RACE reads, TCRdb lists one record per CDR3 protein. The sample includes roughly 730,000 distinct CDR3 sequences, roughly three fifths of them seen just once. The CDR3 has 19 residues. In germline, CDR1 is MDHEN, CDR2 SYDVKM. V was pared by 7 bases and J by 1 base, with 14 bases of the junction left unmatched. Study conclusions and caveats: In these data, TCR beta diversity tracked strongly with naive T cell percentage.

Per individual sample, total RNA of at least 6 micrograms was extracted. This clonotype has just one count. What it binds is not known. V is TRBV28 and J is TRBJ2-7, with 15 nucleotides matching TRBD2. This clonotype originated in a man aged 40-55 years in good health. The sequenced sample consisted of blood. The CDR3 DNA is TGTGCCAGCAACCAACTGGCCGGGACTAGCGGGGGGCTTTCCTACGAGCAGTACTTC. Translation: CASNQLAGTSGGLSYEQYF.